This TCR beta chain was profiled in a study of immune heterogeneity within non-small cell lung tumors. Findings and limits, study-wide: Identical dominant CDR3 beta clonotypes spanned tumor sites within a patient, beside site-unique high-frequency clones.

Germline CDR1 reads DFQATT; CDR2 reads SNEGSKA (reference sequence). V shed 1 base, J shed 6 bases, and the junction held 5 bases outside the gene matches. This CDR3 has 14 amino acids. This clonotype was observed a handful of times. As yet, its antigen is unknown. Per sample, around 0.55 ug of bulk tumor genomic DNA was the template used. Taken during surgery, several biopsies per primary tumor were spaced as far apart as possible within the tumor mass. Surgery that was curative in intent was performed on patients with untreated, newly diagnosed non-small cell lung cancer. All donors had received a new diagnosis of non-small cell lung cancer and were undergoing surgery with curative intent. It was with 32 V and 13 J primers that multiplex PCR amplified TCR beta CDR3. TCRdb re-analysed the multiplex PCR reads in MiXCR, keeping a single row per CDR3 protein. Of roughly 6,500 distinct CDR3 sequences in the sample, about 20% were seen once.

This TCR derives from a female donor with non-small cell lung cancer. The chain employs TRBV20-1 and TRBJ1-5; 8 positions agree with TRBD1. The specimen sequenced was lung tumor tissue. DNA of the CDR3: TGCAGTGCTAGAGGACAGGGGACCGGTCAGCCCCAGCATTTT. Translating it yields CSARGQGTGQPQHF.